The clone carrying this TCR beta chain was seen once. This record comes from a study of blood T cell repertoires in COVID-19. TCRdb's copy holds only in-frame clones and misses some; the assay was immunoSEQ multiplex PCR. The sample carries around 250,000 clones, around 89% recorded once. V was pared by 3 bases and J by 8 bases, with 13 bases between. CDR3 length: 13 amino acids. Germline lookup yields CDR1 KGHSY and CDR2 FQNENV. Material: peripheral blood. This TCR derives from a woman aged 55 to 70 with COVID-19, enrolled during active disease. The genes are TRBV16 and TRBJ1-1; D is perhaps TRBD1 (5 bases). CDR3 nucleotide sequence: TGTGCCAGCAGCCAGTCAAGGGGCTCGGAAGCTTTCTTT. This codes for CASSQSRGSEAFF.